The text below deals with one TCR beta chain. This clone was observed a single time. Its target antigen remains unknown. No much larger clone is present one base from it, and per-base qualities are unavailable. Library preparation used the immunoSEQ multiplex PCR assay. In its TCRdb copy, this immuneACCESS table keeps in-frame sequences only and misses some clones. Where compared with another copy, unresolved V genes explain less than half of these, and the others have no known cause. The table for this sample lists around 95,000 clones; roughly 80% of them were counted only once. Around 0.8% of the sample rests with the top ten. The CDR3 numbers 13 residues from cysteine through phenylalanine. The entry retains the CDR3 DNA only, 39 bases that are in frame from base 1. As encoded in the germline V gene, CDR1 is MDHEN while CDR2 is SYDVKM. V and J are truncated by 6 bases and 9 bases respectively, leaving an intervening sequence of 17 bases.

This entry comes from a study of radiotherapy plus CTLA-4 blockade in lung cancer (dated by TCRdb to between 2018 and 2020). As for the study more broadly: Objective responses were observed in 15% to 20% of enrolled patients, and disease control was achieved in 30% to 40%. Broader findings and caveats from the paper: The strongest predictors of response were reported to be early dynamic shifts in blood T cell clones along with a rise in serum interferon-beta following radiation. TCR clones derived from tumors expanded in peripheral blood after treatment with radiotherapy and ipilimumab.

In this study, focal radiation therapy paired with CTLA-4 blockade (ipilimumab) was tested in patients who had chemo-refractory metastatic non-small-cell lung cancer. Sample: peripheral blood, taken from a patient treated with radiotherapy plus ipilimumab. The rearranged segments are TRBV28 and TRBJ1-2; 6 matching bases give a weak D call of TRBD1. The TCR sequence derives from a human donor with non-small cell lung cancer who had stable disease on radiotherapy plus ipilimumab. The CDR3 corresponds to CASRITGTARYTF. Here is the DNA: TGTGCCAGCAGAATCACAGGGACTGCTCGCTACACCTTC.